The clone carrying this T cell receptor (beta chain) is labeled large. Profiled with immunoSEQ multiplex PCR; TCRdb holds only in-frame clones, not every one. The sample lists fewer than 14,000 clones, over 80% occurring once. The data are from a study of blood T cell repertoires in COVID-19. For the study at large: Collection of acute and convalescent COVID-19 samples took place in the United States, Italy and Spain.

Germline V gene lookup returns CDR1 SGHVS and CDR2 FQNEAQ. J was trimmed by 9 bases and V by 0 bases; bases with no gene match: 5. The CDR3 extends over 14 amino acids. The receptor was isolated from a human donor in a cohort sampled during active COVID-19. The gene calls are TRBV7-8 and TRBJ2-7, with TRBD2 matching over 10 bases. Source material: peripheral blood. CDR3 bases: TGTGCCAGCAGCTTAGCAGCGGGAGGGCCGTCGCAGTACTTC. Protein product: CASSLAAGGPSQYF.